Shown below are 27 T cell receptor beta chains from a single sample sequenced in a study of tumor-infiltrating lymphocytes in primary liver carcinoma. Blood RNA came from unsorted whole blood; germline DNA was also extracted. From about 0.45 ug total RNA, TCR beta cDNA was generated with a primer in the constant region. TCR beta libraries came from three nested multiplex PCR rounds using slightly modified ARM-PCR. The study ran its first two PCR rounds for roughly 10 cycles each, using TRBV1-TRBV30 forward primers and a C-beta reverse primer. TCRdb re-called the multiplex PCR reads with MiXCR, one entry per CDR3 protein. The table records some 190,000 distinct CDR3 sequences, 50% to 75% of them present only once. Sequencing used peripheral blood. The receptors shown here come from a man aged 35 to 55 with primary liver carcinoma and hepatitis B virus infection.

As regards this clonotype: One junction end disagrees with the germline gene, perhaps due to a read error. The gene calls are TRBV6-5 and TRBJ2-2; 7 bases match TRBD2. CDR1 is MNHEY and CDR2 is SVGAGI in the germline V gene. The CDR3 spans 17 residues. The CDR3 region is CASSYSTSALGTGELFF. The CDR3 region has the DNA TGTGCCAGCAGTTACTCCACTAGCGCTTTGGGCACCGGGGAGTTGTTTTTT.

The chain employs TRBV12-3 or TRBV12-4 and TRBJ2-3; 9 bases are a match to TRBD2. The CDR3 consists of 15 residues. V shed 4 bases and J 4 bases; nucleotides not matched to a gene: 6. CDR3 residues: CASSSGLAPSDTQYF. CDR3 nucleotides: TGTGCCAGCAGTTCCGGACTAGCGCCCTCAGATACGCAGTATTTT.

The table lists this clonotype with a few counts. V usage is TRBV12-3 or TRBV12-4 and J usage is TRBJ1-3; D is undetermined. The CDR3 totals 15 residues. V was pared by 2 bases and J by 0 bases, with 8 bases between. The CDR3 reads CASSLPTSSGNTIYF. In DNA form, the CDR3 reads TGTGCCAGCAGTTTACCCACTAGCTCTGGAAACACCATATATTTT.

This clonotype was counted between two and nine times. The chain carries TRBV11-1 and TRBJ2-2, with a weak D call TRBD1 (5 bases). Germline V gene lookup returns CDR1 SGHAT and CDR2 FQDESV (reference sequence). CDR3 length: 15 residues. The germline V and J ends were trimmed by 4 bases and 6 bases, with 15 bases remaining between them. The CDR3 spells CASSYTGPFSGELFF. CDR3 nucleotide sequence: TGTGCCAGCAGCTATACAGGACCTTTCTCCGGGGAGCTGTTTTTT.

The rearrangement joins TRBV6-1 to TRBJ2-5; D may match TRBD1 or TRBD2 (5 bases each). The V gene lost 2 bases and the J gene lost 4 bases, with 23 bases spanning the gap. Germline CDR1 MNHNS, CDR2 SASEGT. The CDR3 length is 18 residues. This chain's CDR3 is CASSENLMGVAVGETQYF. Here the CDR3 DNA reads TGTGCCAGCAGTGAAAATTTAATGGGGGTGGCCGTTGGAGAGACCCAGTACTTC.

This clonotype was detected once. It is likely a read error, because the conserved phenylalanine at the end of the CDR3 is missing. The chain employs TRBV11-2 and TRBJ1-1; D gene unclear. CDR1 and CDR2 from the germline V gene are SGHAT and FQNNGV. CDR3 length: 15 residues. CDR3 sequence reads: CVSSLDRTLSTEAFL. DNA for the CDR3: TGTGTCAGCAGCTTAGATCGCACTCTGAGCACTGAAGCTTTCCTT.

As to this clonotype: The CDR3 does not close with the conserved phenylalanine or tryptophan, likely indicating a read error. CDR3 DNA sequence: TGTGCCAGCAGCCTCACCCTAGGGAGCCAGGGGCGGGAGACCCAGTACTTA. It is translated as CASSLTLGSQGRETQYL. The chain is built from TRBV11-2 and TRBJ2-5; the D gene is possibly TRBD1 (6 bases). Germline V gene sequence: CDR1 SGHAT, CDR2 FQNNGV. The CDR3 totals 17 residues. V was trimmed by 5 bases and J by 5 bases, leaving 24 bases between them.

Note on this clonotype: The junction does not match germline at one end; this may be a read error. J is TRBJ2-1 and V is TRBV11-2; the match to TRBD2 covers 12 bases. Germline loops: CDR1 SGHAT, CDR2 FQNNGV. The CDR3 is 15 residues long. CDR3 residues: CASSSTSGGHNELFF. The CDR3 DNA follows: TGTGCCAGCAGTTCGACTAGCGGGGGCCACAATGAGCTGTTCTTC.

Concerning this clonotype: Germline is not matched at one junction end, which may reflect a read error. The V gene is TRBV11-2, the J gene TRBJ2-5; TRBD2 is a possible D gene (6 bases). Germline V lookup: CDR1 SGHAT, CDR2 FQNNGV. The CDR3 is 16 amino acids. CDR3: CTSSLIQTEGRETQYF. CDR3 nucleotide sequence: TGTACCAGCAGCTTAATCCAAACGGAGGGCCGAGAGACCCAGTACTTC.

This clonotype turned up a few times. V and J are TRBV29-1 and TRBJ2-2; D is ambiguous. The CDR3 is 15 amino acids. V was pared by 7 bases and J by 3 bases, with 18 bases between. CDR1 and CDR2 from the germline V gene are SQVTM and ANQGSEA. This CDR3 reads CSAGVWDTDTGELFF. The CDR3 bases are TGCAGCGCCGGTGTTTGGGATACGGACACCGGGGAGCTGTTTTTT.

CDR3 protein: CASSYHPQGGITEAFF. CDR3 in DNA: TGTGCCAGCAGTTACCATCCACAGGGGGGGATCACTGAAGCTTTCTTT. The rearrangement uses TRBV6-6 and TRBJ1-1; 8 bases fit TRBD1. In germline, CDR1 is MNHNY, CDR2 SVGAGI (reference sequence). The CDR3 sequence is 16 residues long. J was trimmed by 4 bases and V by 2 bases; bases with no gene match: 9.

The chain has TRBV4-2 and TRBJ1-1; unclear D gene. V lost 4 bases and J 4 bases, leaving 16 bases between the germline ends. The length of the CDR3 is 15 residues. Germline assignment: CDR1 LGHNA and CDR2 YNFKEQ. CDR3 coding DNA: TGTGCCAGCAGCCGCCAACGCTCCCCCGGCACTGAAGCTTTCTTT. Protein: CASSRQRSPGTEAFF.

The genes are TRBV24-1 and TRBJ2-3, with D uncertain. V lost 2 bases and J lost 0, with 8 bases in between. There are 15 residues in the CDR3. Germline CDR1 reads KGHDR; CDR2 reads SFDVKD. CDR3 sequence reads: CATSDSATSTDTQYF. In DNA form, the CDR3 reads TGTGCCACCAGTGATTCGGCGACCAGCACAGATACGCAGTATTTT.

About this clonotype: The CDR3 carries no conserved terminal phenylalanine or tryptophan, so it likely arises from a read error. The chain employs TRBV7-8 and TRBJ2-3; D gene ambiguous. Germline CDR1 and CDR2: SGHVS and FQNEAQ. CDR3 length: 14 residues. In DNA, the CDR3 is TGTGGCAGCAGCTCCCGAGTCCCCCGGGCTGCGCAGTATTCT. Protein: CGSSSRVPRAAQYS.

This clonotype was observed a handful of times. This chain links TRBV12-3 or TRBV12-4 with TRBJ1-4, with D unresolved. V lost 3 bases and J 4 bases, leaving 12 bases between the germline ends. The CDR3 consists of 15 residues. Written as DNA, the CDR3 is TGTGCCAGCAGTTTCAGGCCGGACGATAATGAAAAACTGTTTTTT. Its protein product is CASSFRPDDNEKLFF.

The chain uses TRBV11-3 and TRBJ1-3, with TRBD1 matching over 7 bases. J was trimmed by 4 bases and V by 7 bases; bases with no gene match: 4. This CDR3 spans 13 amino acids. Germline-derived CDR1 and CDR2 are SGHNT and YENEEA. For the CDR3, the DNA is TGTGCCAGCATCCCGGGACAGGGAAACACCATATATTTT. Translated, it gives CASIPGQGNTIYF. The entire variable domain, with the rest obtained from reference TRBV11-3 and TRBJ1-3, is as follows: EAGVVQSPRYKIIEKKQPVAFWCNPISGHNTLYWYLQNLGQGPELLIRYENEEAVDDSQLPKDRFSAERLKGVDSTLKIQPAELGDSAVYLCASIPGQGNTIYFGEGSWLTVV.

A remark on this clonotype: A read error may produce the germline difference seen at one junction end. This chain connects TRBV6-5 to TRBJ2-1; possibly TRBD1 for D (5 bases). Looked up from germline, CDR1 is MNHEY and CDR2 is SVGAGI. This CDR3 region has 14 residues. As DNA, the CDR3 is TGTGCCAGCGTGGGCAGGGTACAGGTGGGTGAGCAGCTCTTC. Its protein product is CASVGRVQVGEQLF.

This clonotype was seen only once. Mismatch with germline at one junction end may stem from a read error. This chain connects TRBV11-1 to TRBJ1-5, with D perhaps TRBD1 (5 bases). The CDR3 length is 13 residues. Germline CDR1 and CDR2: SGHAT and FQDESV (reference sequence). The CDR3 DNA is TGTGCCGGCAGCCACGGGACTTATCAGCCCCAGCATTTT. Translating gives CAGSHGTYQPQHF. Filled out from reference TRBV11-1 and TRBJ1-5, the complete variable domain reads EAEVAQSPRYKITEKSQAVAFWCDPISGHATLYWYRQILGQGPELLVQFQDESVVDDSQLPKDRFSAERLKGVDSTLKIQPAELGDSAMYLCAGSHGTYQPQHFGDGTRLSIL.

V usage is TRBV19 and J usage is TRBJ1-1; no firm D call. This CDR3 has 16 amino acids. Germline CDR1 LNHDA, CDR2 SQIVND (reference sequence). Trimming left V 1 base short and J 0 bases short, with 12 bases between. DNA of the CDR3: TGTGCCAGTAGTATAGGTTTCGGGTCCATGAACACTGAAGCTTTCTTT. It is translated as CASSIGFGSMNTEAFF.

This clonotype was counted a single time. V gene TRBV28 combines with J gene TRBJ2-1; D may correspond to TRBD1 or TRBD2 (5 bases each). CDR3 length equals 14 residues. The germline CDR1 and CDR2 sequences are MDHEN and SYDVKM. The germline V and J ends were trimmed by 6 bases and 0 bases, with 9 bases remaining between them. The CDR3 protein is CASSWGSSYNEQFF. The CDR3 DNA sequence: TGTGCCAGCAGCTGGGGGAGCTCCTACAATGAGCAGTTCTTC.

As for this clonotype: The junction shows a germline mismatch at one end, possibly a read error. CDR3 protein: CASTLGGSSTETFF. As DNA, the CDR3 is TGCGCCAGCACCTTGGGGGGAAGCTCGACCGAAACTTTCTTT. The chain has TRBV5-1 and TRBJ1-1; D possibly corresponds to TRBD1 (5 bases). Per germline, CDR1 SGHRS and CDR2 YFSETQ. The CDR3 spans 14 residues.

The chain links TRBV12-3 or TRBV12-4 to TRBJ2-3; possibly TRBD2 for D (5 bases). With 6 bases removed from V and 0 bases from J, the gap between germline ends came to 19 bases. CDR3 length: 17 amino acids. The CDR3 sequence: CASSRGVSVSSTDTQYF. CDR3 nucleotide sequence: TGTGCCAGCAGCCGGGGAGTTAGCGTCAGTAGCACAGATACGCAGTATTTT.

This clonotype was seen a few times. This chain uses TRBV6-5 with TRBJ1-6; D unclear. Trimming removed 6 bases from V and 0 bases from J, with 12 bases in between. The germline gives CDR1 MNHEY, CDR2 SVGAGI. This CDR3 has 16 residues. CDR3 protein: CASSSVTSSYNSPLHF. The CDR3 region has the DNA TGTGCCAGCAGCTCCGTGACGAGCTCCTATAATTCACCCCTCCACTTT.

This clonotype has a single count. V gene TRBV5-4 combines with J gene TRBJ2-7, with 8 bases aligning to TRBD1. The CDR3 is 13 amino acids. V shed 1 base, J shed 5 bases, and the junction held 2 bases outside the gene matches. Germline loops: CDR1 SGHNT, CDR2 YYREEE (reference sequence). This CDR3 is CASSLPGGNEQYF. The CDR3 coding sequence is TGTGCCAGCAGCTTGCCAGGGGGCAACGAGCAGTACTTC.

This clonotype showed up just once. The chain carries TRBV29-1 and TRBJ2-7; D might be TRBD2 (6 bases). Germline loops: CDR1 SQVTM, CDR2 ANQGSEA. Trimming removed 8 bases from V and 5 bases from J, with 16 bases in between. This CDR3 has 12 residues. The chain's CDR3 is CSIQIAGNEQYF. CDR3 nucleotide sequence: TGCAGCATACAGATTGCGGGAAACGAGCAGTACTTC.

This clonotype has just one count. Relative to the germline gene, one junction end is altered; a read error may explain this. The J gene is TRBJ2-1, the V gene TRBV7-9, with a possible D match to TRBD2 (6 bases). Germline V lookup: CDR1 SEHNR, CDR2 FQNEAQ (reference sequence). This CDR3 has 14 residues. The CDR3 spells CASSWTGSYSERFF. CDR3 coding DNA: TGTGCCAGCAGCTGGACCGGGAGCTACAGTGAGCGGTTCTTC.

In this sample, this clonotype turned up many times. The gene calls are TRBV6-1 and TRBJ2-3, with D possibly matching TRBD2 (6 bases). V was clipped by 10 bases and J by 0 bases, with 26 bases between them. Germline V lookup: CDR1 MNHNS, CDR2 SASEGT. The CDR3 sequence is 18 residues long. The CDR3 DNA reads as TGTGCCACCCAGTCGCGGGAACGGGGCACAATTAGCACAGATACGCAGTATTTT. Its translation: CATQSRERGTISTDTQYF.